The T cell receptor (beta chain) described here comes from a study of early T cells in non-severe SARS-CoV-2 infection. For the study at large: Sequencing targeted bulk RNA from unsorted whole blood, leaving chains unpaired. Study-wide points: VDJdb matching, biased toward anti-spike CD8 responses, missed private and CD4 specificities.

The CDR3 has 13 residues. V was clipped by 5 bases and J by 7 bases, with 9 bases between them. Per germline, CDR1 SEHNR and CDR2 FQNEAQ (reference sequence). Unique molecular identifiers (one per individual cDNA molecule) were attached. From the 5' RACE reads, TCRdb called clonotypes with MiXCR, one entry per CDR3 protein. The sample lists roughly 63,000 distinct CDR3 sequences, about an eighth occurring once. A note on this clonotype: Its target is unknown.

Sample: whole blood. The chain links TRBV7-9 to TRBJ1-6, with D perhaps matching TRBD1 (5 bases). The TCR was taken from an adult who was a healthcare worker with PCR-confirmed SARS-CoV-2 infection or an uninfected control (not recorded which). The CDR3 loop is CASSPGGNSPLHF. The CDR3 region has the DNA TGTGCCAGCAGCCCCGGGGGGAATTCACCCCTCCACTTT.